Below, one TCR beta chain is given with its context. Its specificity is unknown. Every TCR library used roughly 3,700 ng of total RNA. TCRdb re-called the 5' RACE reads, yielding one record per CDR3 amino acid sequence without DNA. Recorded here are over 150,000 distinct CDR3 sequences; the top ten clones represent roughly 2.4%. The data stem from a study of monozygotic twins with inflammatory bowel disease. Overall study results and limits: Versus healthy twins, IBD patients showed fewer clonotypes shared with others, especially with disease activity.

The germline CDR1 and CDR2 sequences are SGHDT and YYEEEE. This CDR3 has 13 residues. This TCR derives from a human donor with ulcerative colitis or Crohn's disease, or a healthy co-twin of an affected twin (not recorded which). V gene TRBV5-6 combines with J gene TRBJ2-5; without DNA, the TCRdb call of TRBD2 cannot be checked. Sample: blood. CDR3 in amino acids: CASSSARGPGSFF.